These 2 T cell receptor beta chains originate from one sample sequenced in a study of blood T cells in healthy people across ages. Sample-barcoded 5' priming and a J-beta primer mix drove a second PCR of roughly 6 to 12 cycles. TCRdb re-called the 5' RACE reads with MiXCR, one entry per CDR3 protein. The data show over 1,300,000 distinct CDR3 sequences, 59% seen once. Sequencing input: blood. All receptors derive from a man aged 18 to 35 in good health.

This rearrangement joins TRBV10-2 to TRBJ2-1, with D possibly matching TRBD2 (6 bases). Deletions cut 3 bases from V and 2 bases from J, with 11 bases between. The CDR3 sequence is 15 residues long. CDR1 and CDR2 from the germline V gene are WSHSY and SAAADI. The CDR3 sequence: CASSDGGGAYNEQFF. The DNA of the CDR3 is TGCGCCAGCAGTGATGGGGGAGGTGCCTACAATGAGCAGTTCTTC.

The CDR3 sequence: CSARDSLRGGWEQYF. The CDR3, as DNA: TGCAGTGCTAGAGATTCTCTGCGGGGGGGCTGGGAGCAGTACTTC. This sequence joins TRBV20-1 and TRBJ2-5, with 9 bases fitting TRBD2. CDR1 is DFQATT and CDR2 is SNEGSKA in the germline V gene (reference sequence). This CDR3 region has 15 residues. J was trimmed by 11 bases and V by 0 bases; bases with no gene match: 13.